This is a list of T cell receptor beta chains from one sample in a study of CD8 T cells in ankylosing spondylitis. Each CDR3 protein gets one entry after TCRdb re-called the 5' RACE reads with MiXCR. Among roughly 150,000 distinct CDR3 sequences listed, around 9.6% were seen once. The specimen was blood, either unsorted or a sorted T cell fraction (not recorded which). These receptors came from a female donor with ankylosing spondylitis or in good health (not recorded which). CDR3s include the opening cysteine and the closing phenylalanine or tryptophan. A D gene is named only where the DNA matches it firmly. The size of a clone is reported for some rows only, either as once, few or many, or as a class for expanded clones.

v_call	j_call	d_call	clone_size	cdr3_aa	cdr3_nt
TRBV4-1	TRBJ2-7	-	-	CASSQVNSYEQYF	TGCGCCAGCAGCCAAGTTAACAGCTACGAGCAGTACTTC
TRBV12-3/TRBV12-4	TRBJ2-2	-	many	CASSSPQRDTGELFF	TGTGCCAGCAGCTCCCCTCAGCGGGACACCGGGGAGCTGTTTTTT
TRBV2	TRBJ2-7	-	-	CANQGSYEQYF	TGTGCCAACCAGGGTTCCTACGAGCAGTACTTC
TRBV5-1	TRBJ2-3	-	few	CASSLNYPSTDTQYF	TGCGCCAGCAGCTTGAACTACCCCTCCACAGATACGCAGTATTTT
TRBV6-5	TRBJ1-2	TRBD1	many	CASSYSGTGYRGYTF	TGTGCCAGCAGTTACTCGGGGACAGGGTACCGTGGCTACACCTTC
TRBV4-3	TRBJ2-2	-	-	CASSQLSFTGELFF	TGCGCCAGCAGCCAATTATCGTTCACCGGGGAGCTGTTTTTT
TRBV25-1	TRBJ2-1	TRBD2	few	CASSEYIGTSGRYEQFF	TGTGCCAGCAGTGAATATATTGGGACTAGCGGGAGGTATGAGCAGTTCTTC
TRBV7-9	TRBJ2-1	TRBD2	many	CASSPVAGGSEEQFF	TGTGCCAGCAGCCCCGTAGCGGGAGGTTCCGAAGAGCAGTTCTTC
TRBV6-1	TRBJ2-5	TRBD2	-	CASGPLAGVSETQYF	TGTGCCAGCGGGCCACTGGCGGGAGTATCGGAGACCCAGTACTTC
TRBV29-1	TRBJ2-7	TRBD1	many	CSVEDRESYEQYF	TGCAGCGTTGAGGACAGGGAGTCCTACGAGCAGTACTTC
TRBV3-1	TRBJ2-1	TRBD2	few	CASSHGGGLASNEQFF	TGTGCCAGCAGCCATGGGGGGGGACTAGCTTCGAATGAGCAGTTCTTC
TRBV6-1	TRBJ1-1	TRBD1	few	CASSRGQGGIEAFF	TGTGCCAGCAGCCGGGGACAGGGGGGGATTGAAGCTTTCTTT
TRBV7-9	TRBJ1-1	TRBD1	few	CASSPGGVPFF	TGTGCCAGCAGCCCAGGGGGGGTTCCTTTCTTT
TRBV12-3/TRBV12-4	TRBJ1-5	-	many	CASSLEGYYQPQHF	TGTGCCAGCAGTTTGGAGGGGTATTATCAGCCCCAGCATTTT
TRBV24-1	TRBJ2-1	-	many	CATSDQGSDEQFF	TGTGCCACCAGTGATCAAGGGTCTGATGAGCAGTTCTTC
TRBV9	TRBJ2-3	-	few	CASSVERGGYTQYF	TGTGCCAGCAGCGTAGAGAGGGGAGGCTATACGCAGTATTTT
TRBV4-1	TRBJ2-7	TRBD1	few	CASSHDRDRGNEQYF	TGCGCCAGCAGCCACGACCGGGACAGGGGTAACGAGCAGTACTTC
TRBV27	TRBJ2-1	TRBD2	-	CASSIGLAGDGGEQFF	TGTGCCAGCAGTATAGGACTAGCGGGAGATGGCGGTGAGCAGTTCTTC